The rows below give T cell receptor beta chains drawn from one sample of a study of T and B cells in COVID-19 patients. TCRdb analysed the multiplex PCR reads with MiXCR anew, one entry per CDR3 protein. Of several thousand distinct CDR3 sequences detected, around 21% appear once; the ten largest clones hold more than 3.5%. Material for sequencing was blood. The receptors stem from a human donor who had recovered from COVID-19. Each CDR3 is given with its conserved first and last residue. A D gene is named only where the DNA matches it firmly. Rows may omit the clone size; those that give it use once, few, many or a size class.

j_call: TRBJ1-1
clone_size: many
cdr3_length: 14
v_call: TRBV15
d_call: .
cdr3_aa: CATSRDRANTEAFF
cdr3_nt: TGTGCCACCAGCAGAGATCGGGCAAACACTGAAGCTTTCTTT

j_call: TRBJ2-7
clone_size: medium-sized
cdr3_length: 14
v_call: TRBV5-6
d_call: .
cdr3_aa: CASSLGRGSYEQYF
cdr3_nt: TGTGCCAGCAGCTTGGGCCGGGGTTCCTACGAGCAGTACTTC

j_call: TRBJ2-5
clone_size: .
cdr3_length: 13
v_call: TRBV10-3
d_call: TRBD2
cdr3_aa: CAIRAREGETQYF
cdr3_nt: TGTGCCATCAGGGCCAGGGAGGGAGAGACCCAGTACTTC

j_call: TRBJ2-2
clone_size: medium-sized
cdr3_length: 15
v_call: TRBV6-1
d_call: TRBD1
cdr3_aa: CASRGDRGQTGELFF
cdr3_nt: TGTGCCAGCAGGGGGGACAGGGGGCAAACCGGGGAGCTGTTTTTT

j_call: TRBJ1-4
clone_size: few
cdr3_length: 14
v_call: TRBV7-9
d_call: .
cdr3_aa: CASSFDSTNEKLFF
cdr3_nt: TGTGCCAGCAGCTTCGATTCAACTAATGAAAAACTGTTTTTT

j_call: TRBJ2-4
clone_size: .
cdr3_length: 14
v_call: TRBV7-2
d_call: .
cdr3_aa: CASSLEPQGYIQYF
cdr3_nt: TGTGCCAGCAGCTTAGAACCCCAGGGTTACATTCAGTACTTC

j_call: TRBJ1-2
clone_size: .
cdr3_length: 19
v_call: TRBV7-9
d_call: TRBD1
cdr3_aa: CASSLDFTIGTGGAYGYTF
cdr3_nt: TGTGCCAGCAGCTTAGACTTTACAATCGGGACAGGGGGGGCCTATGGCTACACCTTC

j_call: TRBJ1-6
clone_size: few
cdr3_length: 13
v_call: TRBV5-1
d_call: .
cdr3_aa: CASSLEQDSPLHF
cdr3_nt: TGCGCCAGCAGCTTGGAACAAGATTCACCCCTCCACTTT

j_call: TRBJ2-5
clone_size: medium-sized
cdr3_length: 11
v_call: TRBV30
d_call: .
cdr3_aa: CAMDSQETQYF
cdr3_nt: TGTGCCATGGACAGCCAAGAGACCCAGTACTTC

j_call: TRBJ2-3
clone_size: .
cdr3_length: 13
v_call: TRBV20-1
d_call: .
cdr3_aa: CSALDRSTDTQYF
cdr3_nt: TGCAGTGCCCTTGACAGGAGCACAGATACGCAGTATTTT

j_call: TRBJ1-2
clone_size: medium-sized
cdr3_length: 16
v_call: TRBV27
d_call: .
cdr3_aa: CASSPQGQGLRDGYTF
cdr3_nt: TGTGCCAGCAGCCCTCAAGGGCAGGGACTGAGGGATGGCTACACCTTC

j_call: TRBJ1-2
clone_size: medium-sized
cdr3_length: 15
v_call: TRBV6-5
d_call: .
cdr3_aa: CASSYSGHLGYGYTF
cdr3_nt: TGTGCCAGCAGTTACTCCGGGCACTTAGGGTATGGCTACACCTTC

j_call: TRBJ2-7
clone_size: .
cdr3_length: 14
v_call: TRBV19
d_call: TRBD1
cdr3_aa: CASSAAGTGDEQYF
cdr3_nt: TGTGCCAGTAGTGCCGCCGGGACAGGGGACGAGCAGTACTTC

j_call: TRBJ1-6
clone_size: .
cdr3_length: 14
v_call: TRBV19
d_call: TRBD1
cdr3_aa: CASSRDSNNSPLHF
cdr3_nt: TGTGCCAGTAGTAGGGACAGCAATAATTCACCCCTCCACTTT

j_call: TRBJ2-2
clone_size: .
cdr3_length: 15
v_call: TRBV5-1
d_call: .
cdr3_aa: CASTTGGSGAGELFF
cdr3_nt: TGCGCCAGCACCACCGGGGGAAGTGGGGCCGGGGAGCTGTTTTTT

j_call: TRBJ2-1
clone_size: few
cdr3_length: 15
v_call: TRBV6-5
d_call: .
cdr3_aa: CASSRGTPVYNEQFF
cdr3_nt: TGTGCCAGCAGTCGCGGGACTCCAGTCTACAATGAGCAGTTCTTC

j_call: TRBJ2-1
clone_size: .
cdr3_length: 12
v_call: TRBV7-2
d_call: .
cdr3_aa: CASSLKVGEQFF
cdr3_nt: TGTGCCAGCAGCTTGAAGGTCGGTGAGCAGTTCTTC

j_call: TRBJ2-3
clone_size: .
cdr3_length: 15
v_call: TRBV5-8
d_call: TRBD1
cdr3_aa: CASSPGQGARDTQYF
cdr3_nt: TGTGCCAGCAGCCCGGGACAGGGGGCTCGAGATACGCAGTATTTT

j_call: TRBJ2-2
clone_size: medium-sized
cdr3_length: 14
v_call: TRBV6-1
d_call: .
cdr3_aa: CASSDPPQGGELFF
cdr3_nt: TGTGCCAGCAGTGACCCACCTCAGGGCGGGGAGCTGTTTTTT

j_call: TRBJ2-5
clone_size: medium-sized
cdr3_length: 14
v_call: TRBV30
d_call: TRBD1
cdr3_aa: CAWTPGQGLETQYF
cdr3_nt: TGTGCCTGGACCCCCGGACAGGGGTTGGAGACCCAGTACTTC

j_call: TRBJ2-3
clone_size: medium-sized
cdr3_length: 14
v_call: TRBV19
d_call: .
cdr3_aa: CASRKGRNTDTQYF
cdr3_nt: TGTGCCAGTAGGAAAGGACGGAACACAGATACGCAGTATTTT

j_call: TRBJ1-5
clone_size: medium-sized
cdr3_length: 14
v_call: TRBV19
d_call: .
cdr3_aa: CASSSPSQGQPQHF
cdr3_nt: TGTGCCAGTTCGAGCCCAAGCCAGGGTCAGCCCCAGCATTTT